The TCR beta chain described here comes from a study of beta chain features in type 1 diabetes. Findings of the study overall: In every one of the four CD4+ subsets, TCRB CDR3s were moderately but significantly shorter in Type 1 diabetes patients. PCR may have favored shorter templates equally in patients and controls. Relative to healthy donors, patients appeared to have naive, central memory and Treg TCRB repertoires that were more similar.

Concerning this clone: The antigen remains undetermined.

There was one heparinised blood draw per donor, averaging approximately 120 mL. The CDR3 covers 16 residues. Per germline, CDR1 SGHRS and CDR2 YFSETQ. V lost 8 bases, J lost 10 bases, and 20 bases stayed unmatched. Investigators reverse transcribed all isolated RNA, so they sequenced expressed TCRB transcripts. The assay was immunoSEQ multiplex PCR, and TCRdb's table has in-frame clones only and misses some. The table has roughly 260,000 clones, around 21% seen once. This TCR was recovered from a woman aged 40 to 50 with type 1 diabetes. The specimen was naive CD4+ T cells from blood. V and J are TRBV5-1 and TRBJ2-1; 8 nucleotides agree with TRBD1. CDR3 loop: CASTVPGTGNRGEQFF. The CDR3 DNA reads as TGCGCCAGTACAGTCCCGGGGACAGGTAATCGGGGGGAGCAGTTCTTC.